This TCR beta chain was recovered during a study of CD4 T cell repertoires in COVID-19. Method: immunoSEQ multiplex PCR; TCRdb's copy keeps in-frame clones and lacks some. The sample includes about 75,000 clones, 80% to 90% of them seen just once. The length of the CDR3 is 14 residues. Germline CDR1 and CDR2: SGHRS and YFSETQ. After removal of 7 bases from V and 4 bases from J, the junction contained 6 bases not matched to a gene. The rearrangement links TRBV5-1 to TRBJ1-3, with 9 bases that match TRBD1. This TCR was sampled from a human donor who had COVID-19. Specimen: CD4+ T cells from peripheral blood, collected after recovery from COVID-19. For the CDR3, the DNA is TGCGCCAGCCGACGGACAGGGGACGGAAACACCATATATTTT. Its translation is CASRRTGDGNTIYF.